This T cell receptor (beta chain) stems from a study of human T cells and chemical hapten exposure. Using its own MiXCR run on the RACE reads, TCRdb lists one record per CDR3 protein. This sample carries a few hundred thousand distinct CDR3 sequences, about 6.3% of them seen once, and the ten largest clones take roughly 5.4%. Time point specified: patch test 2, 6 weeks after DPC sensitization. Treatment specified: therapeutic diphenylcyclopropenone sensitization with weekly scalp DPC. Unfractionated whole blood yielded total RNA. The CDR3 has 13 amino acids. V lost 3 bases and J lost 6, with 11 bases in between. This clonotype was seen ten or more times. No antigen is known for it. General observations from the study: High-frequency TCRs, those above 1 in 1000, stayed the same after DPC sensitization. Against controls, expanded TCRs gave rise to significantly more large CDR3 similarity clusters.

The starting material was whole blood, obtained in connection with sensitization to the hapten diphenylcyclopropenone (DPC). The receptor's source is a woman aged 18-29 years with alopecia areata. Some clones in this sample may be carry-over from other donors' samples. The chain joins TRBV12-3 or TRBV12-4 to TRBJ1-1; TRBD1 might be the D (6 bases). In DNA form, the CDR3 reads TGTGCCAGCAGTTTCCTGGAGGGGGCTGAAGCTTTCTTT. It specifies CASSFLEGAEAFF.